The clone carrying this T cell receptor (beta chain) was counted only a few times. No antigen is known for it. TCR beta CDR3 region amplification was performed from RNA transcripts. The HTBI set primed first-round TCR CDR3 RT-PCR. Using its own MiXCR run on the multiplex PCR reads, TCRdb lists one record per CDR3 protein. The profile shows hundreds of thousands of distinct CDR3 sequences, roughly 14% of them singletons. Patients were excluded because of uncontrolled infection, other autoimmune disease, pregnancy or lactation. This record comes from a study of T cells in Graves' hyperthyroidism and ophthalmopathy. Germline CDR1 reads SGDLS; CDR2 reads YYNGEE. V lost 0 bases and J lost 7; bases outside the gene matches: 13. This CDR3 contains 17 residues. The study's findings and limits: Blood also held most thyroid clonotypes expanded beyond 0.001.

This chain uses TRBV9 with TRBJ2-7; 10 positions agree with TRBD2. What was sequenced was blood. The sequence came from a woman aged 18-30 years with Graves' hyperthyroidism that later progressed to Graves' ophthalmopathy. In DNA, the CDR3 is TGTGCCAGCAGCGTAGCAGGTGGGGCTAGCGGGAGCGCGGAGCAGTACTTC. This codes for CASSVAGGASGSAEQYF.